Following are 14 T cell receptor beta chains from one sample sequenced in a study of T cell responses to AZD1222 COVID-19 vaccine. Generated by immunoSEQ multiplex PCR, the TCRdb table keeps only in-frame clones and is missing some. This sample yields about 100,000 clones, of which around 87% are seen a single time; 4% to 5% belongs to the top ten. This specimen was peripheral blood, taken on day 0 of MenACWY control vaccination. Every receptor here comes from an adult in good health.

The rearrangement uses TRBV4-1 and TRBJ2-7; TRBD2 matches at 11 bases. Germline V gene lookup returns CDR1 MGHRA and CDR2 YSYEKL. CDR3 length: 17 amino acids. J lost 6 bases, V lost 3 bases, and 13 bases had no gene match. CDR3 in DNA: TGCGCCAGCAGCCAGGCCCCAGGGGGTAGCGGGAGGGGCGAGCAGTACTTC. Translation gives CASSQAPGGSGRGEQYF.

The chain employs TRBV5-4 and TRBJ2-3; D could derive from TRBD1 or TRBD2 (5 bases each). V was clipped by 7 bases and J by 0 bases, with 21 bases between them. The germline CDR1 and CDR2 sequences are SGHNT and YYREEE (reference sequence). This CDR3 has 17 amino acids. The CDR3 nucleotides read TGTGCCAGCGGTCGAGGAGGTTCTGGGGCAAGCACAGATACGCAGTATTTT. Translating it yields CASGRGGSGASTDTQYF.

The CDR3 loop is CASSLPLQEPYGYTF. CDR3 nucleotides: TGTGCCAGCAGTTTACCCCTCCAGGAACCCTATGGCTACACCTTC. The rearrangement links TRBV28 to TRBJ1-2; D uncertain. The CDR3 spans 15 residues. Germline CDR1 is MDHEN and CDR2 is SYDVKM. The ends were cut back, 2 bases at V and 4 bases at J, with 14 bases in the middle.

The gene calls are TRBV5-8 and TRBJ2-5; D not resolved. Trimming took 2 bases from V and 5 from J, leaving 7 bases between them. Germline lookup yields CDR1 SGHTS and CDR2 YDEGEE. This CDR3 comprises 12 residues. CDR3 loop: CASSFERETQYF. DNA of the CDR3: TGTGCCAGCAGCTTCGAAAGGGAGACCCAGTACTTC.

This chain uses TRBV28 with TRBJ1-5; no firm D call. The V gene's germline CDR1 is MDHEN and CDR2 SYDVKM. This CDR3 has 13 residues. V was pared by 3 bases and J by 4 bases, with 7 bases between. CDR3 nucleotides: TGTGCCAGCAGTTTTTCCCCTAATCAGCCCCAGCATTTT. This encodes CASSFSPNQPQHF.

This rearrangement joins TRBV7-2 to TRBJ1-2; 10 bases agree with TRBD1. CDR3 length equals 13 residues. Trimming removed 3 bases from V and 7 bases from J; junction bases left unmatched: 2. The germline V gene has CDR1 SGHTA and CDR2 FQGNSA. CDR3 in DNA: TGTGCCAGCAGCTTCCGGGACAGGGGTGGCTACACCTTC. Amino acids: CASSFRDRGGYTF.

V usage is TRBV4-3 and J usage is TRBJ1-1; D uncertain. CDR1 LGHNA and CDR2 YSLEER come from the germline V gene. Trimming left V 3 bases short and J 1 base short, with 9 bases between. This CDR3 is built from 14 residues. This CDR3 reads CASSHRAQNTEAFF. The CDR3 region has the DNA TGCGCCAGCAGCCACCGGGCCCAGAACACTGAAGCTTTCTTT.

The count of this clone is one. The V and J genes are TRBV7-9 and TRBJ2-1; D possibly corresponds to TRBD2 (5 bases). Germline values: CDR1 SEHNR, CDR2 FQNEAQ (reference sequence). The CDR3 sequence is 15 residues long. Trimming took 5 bases from V and 1 from J, leaving 12 bases between them. CDR3 nucleotide sequence: TGTGCCAGCAGCAGGGCGGACTCTTCCTACAATGAGCAGTTCTTC. It is translated as CASSRADSSYNEQFF.

The genes are TRBV19 and TRBJ1-5; D is ambiguous. CDR3 length: 14 residues. The germline CDR1 and CDR2 sequences are LNHDA and SQIVND (reference sequence). V lost 7 bases and J lost 9, with 19 bases in between. The CDR3 protein is CASKAGGAVWPQHF. DNA of the CDR3: TGTGCCAGTAAGGCGGGTGGTGCGGTGTGGCCCCAGCATTTT.

The chain carries TRBV6-1 and TRBJ1-1; unclear D gene. Germline values: CDR1 MNHNS, CDR2 SASEGT. This CDR3 is built from 12 residues. The V and J ends lost 2 bases and 8 bases respectively, with 9 bases between them. CDR3 DNA sequence: TGTGCCAGCAGTGAAAGAAGAACAGAAGCTTTCTTT. This gives the protein CASSERRTEAFF.

The V and J genes are TRBV18 and TRBJ1-6, with TRBD1 as a possible D gene (5 bases). CDR1 KGHSH and CDR2 LQKENI come from the germline V gene. V lost 3 bases and J 4 bases, leaving 16 bases between the germline ends. The CDR3 runs to 17 residues. CDR3 DNA: TGTGCCAGCTCACCCACCGGGACGCAATTTTATAATTCACCCCTCCACTTT. Protein sequence: CASSPTGTQFYNSPLHF.

The genes are TRBV7-7 and TRBJ1-4; possibly TRBD1 for D (5 bases). The CDR3 extends over 16 amino acids. CDR1 is SSHAT, CDR2 FNYEAQ, per germline (reference sequence). Trimming cost V 5 bases and J 8 bases, with 21 bases left between them. As DNA, the CDR3 is TGTGCCAGCAGCCACCCCTCCAAACAGGTAGGAGAAAAACTGTTTTTT. Translating gives CASSHPSKQVGEKLFF.

This sequence joins TRBV4-1 and TRBJ2-7; 8 nucleotides line up with TRBD2. The ends lost 5 bases at V and 4 bases at J; junction bases unmatched: 10. CDR1 is MGHRA, CDR2 YSYEKL, per germline. The CDR3 covers 15 residues. This chain's CDR3 is CASSSPRGRRYEQYF. CDR3 coding DNA: TGCGCCAGCAGCTCCCCCCGCGGGAGGCGGTACGAGCAGTACTTC.

The chain joins TRBV5-1 to TRBJ1-1; 7 nucleotides agree with TRBD1. The CDR3 is 15 residues long. Germline V lookup: CDR1 SGHRS, CDR2 YFSETQ. The trim removed 2 bases at V and 0 bases at J, leaving 4 bases unmatched. This CDR3 is CASSFGRGLNTEAFF. The CDR3 DNA reads as TGCGCCAGCAGCTTTGGCAGGGGGTTGAACACTGAAGCTTTCTTT.